This is a list of T cell receptor beta chains from one sample in a study of T-cell memory formation after mild COVID-19. Each CDR3 protein is one row after TCRdb ran MiXCR on the 5' RACE reads. The table shows under 300,000 distinct CDR3 sequences, with roughly 8.2% occurring only once. The material sequenced was PBMCs or a T cell subset sorted from them (not recorded which). Every receptor here comes from a young man who had mild COVID-19 (a few samples of this study predate the infection). Cell type and time point are not known. Each CDR3 is given with its conserved first and last residue. A D gene is named only where the DNA matches it firmly. Some rows have no size entry. The others give once, few or many, or a class for an expanded clone.

clone_size: few; cdr3_length: 15; j_call: TRBJ2-3; d_call: TRBD1; v_call: TRBV5-1; cdr3_nt: TGCGCCAGCAGCTCAGAGGTACAGGGGACAGATACGCAGTATTTT; cdr3_aa: CASSSEVQGTDTQYF
clone_size: once; cdr3_length: 14; j_call: TRBJ2-1; d_call: TRBD1; v_call: TRBV20-1; cdr3_nt: TGCAGTGCTAGAGGGACAGGGGGCGGGAATGAGCAGTTCTTC; cdr3_aa: CSARGTGGGNEQFF
clone_size: NA; cdr3_length: 13; j_call: TRBJ2-1; d_call: TRBD2; v_call: TRBV20-1; cdr3_nt: TGCAGTGCTCCCCGACTAGCGGGGGGGGAGCAGTTCTTC; cdr3_aa: CSAPRLAGGEQFF
clone_size: few; cdr3_length: 11; j_call: TRBJ1-5; d_call: NA; v_call: TRBV20-1; cdr3_nt: TGCAGTGCTAGAGAGAGCGTGGCCCAGCATTTT; cdr3_aa: CSARESVAQHF
clone_size: NA; cdr3_length: 15; j_call: TRBJ2-1; d_call: NA; v_call: TRBV4-1; cdr3_nt: TGCGCCAGCAGCCTGGAGGGGTGGGGCTGGAATGAGCAGTTCTTC; cdr3_aa: CASSLEGWGWNEQFF
clone_size: NA; cdr3_length: 14; j_call: TRBJ2-7; d_call: NA; v_call: TRBV11-2; cdr3_nt: TGTGCCAGCAGCTCCCAGTGGCTTCGGGACGAGCAGTACTTC; cdr3_aa: CASSSQWLRDEQYF
clone_size: many; cdr3_length: 14; j_call: TRBJ2-5; d_call: NA; v_call: TRBV5-5; cdr3_nt: TGTGCCAGCAGCTTGGGGGGACACCAAGAGACCCAGTACTTC; cdr3_aa: CASSLGGHQETQYF
clone_size: NA; cdr3_length: 15; j_call: TRBJ1-3; d_call: NA; v_call: TRBV5-1; cdr3_nt: TGCGCCAGCAGCTTGGTACCGAGCTCTGGAAACACCATATATTTT; cdr3_aa: CASSLVPSSGNTIYF
clone_size: many; cdr3_length: 15; j_call: TRBJ2-5; d_call: TRBD2; v_call: TRBV5-4; cdr3_nt: TGTGCCAGCAGCCCGAGGGAGGGCCGGGGGGAGACCCAGTACTTC; cdr3_aa: CASSPREGRGETQYF
clone_size: NA; cdr3_length: 16; j_call: TRBJ1-2; d_call: TRBD1; v_call: TRBV5-1; cdr3_nt: TGCGCCAGCAGCTCGGGACAGGGCGAGAGCAACTATGGCTACACCTTC; cdr3_aa: CASSSGQGESNYGYTF
clone_size: few; cdr3_length: 14; j_call: TRBJ2-5; d_call: NA; v_call: TRBV5-1; cdr3_nt: TGCGCCAGCAGCGACCAAGGACGGGCGGAGACCCAGTACTTC; cdr3_aa: CASSDQGRAETQYF
clone_size: few; cdr3_length: 15; j_call: TRBJ1-2; d_call: NA; v_call: TRBV7-9; cdr3_nt: TGTGCCAGCAGGATTGGCGGGGGGTTGCTCTATGGCTACACCTTC; cdr3_aa: CASRIGGGLLYGYTF
clone_size: few; cdr3_length: 13; j_call: TRBJ1-1; d_call: NA; v_call: TRBV10-3; cdr3_nt: TGTGCCATCAGTGAGCTTAAGGGCACTGAAGCTTTCTTT; cdr3_aa: CAISELKGTEAFF
clone_size: NA; cdr3_length: 17; j_call: TRBJ2-3; d_call: NA; v_call: TRBV6-2/TRBV6-3; cdr3_nt: TGTGCCAGCAGCACTGGACCACCTAGGGGGAAGACAGATACGCAGTATTTT; cdr3_aa: CASSTGPPRGKTDTQYF
clone_size: NA; cdr3_length: 14; j_call: TRBJ1-4; d_call: NA; v_call: TRBV5-1; cdr3_nt: TGCGCCAGCAGCCGCCAGGGAAGGAATGAAAAACTGTTTTTT; cdr3_aa: CASSRQGRNEKLFF
clone_size: many; cdr3_length: 12; j_call: TRBJ1-2; d_call: NA; v_call: TRBV7-2; cdr3_nt: TGTGCCAGCAGCTTAGATGACGTTGGCTACACCTTC; cdr3_aa: CASSLDDVGYTF
clone_size: NA; cdr3_length: 14; j_call: TRBJ2-2; d_call: TRBD1; v_call: TRBV20-1; cdr3_nt: TGCAGTGCTCGACAGGGATCGAACACCGGGGAGCTGTTTTTT; cdr3_aa: CSARQGSNTGELFF
clone_size: many; cdr3_length: 15; j_call: TRBJ2-1; d_call: TRBD2; v_call: TRBV7-6; cdr3_nt: TGTGCCAGCAGCCCGGCGGGGGGCGACCACAATGAGCAGTTCTTC; cdr3_aa: CASSPAGGDHNEQFF
clone_size: NA; cdr3_length: 16; j_call: TRBJ2-1; d_call: TRBD1; v_call: TRBV7-2; cdr3_nt: TGTGCCAGCAGCTCCTATCACAGGGGGAGTGCAACTGAGCAGTTCTTC; cdr3_aa: CASSSYHRGSATEQFF
clone_size: many; cdr3_length: 13; j_call: TRBJ2-5; d_call: NA; v_call: TRBV20-1; cdr3_nt: TGCGCCGGTCTTCCAGGGCAGGGAGAGACCCAGTACTTC; cdr3_aa: CAGLPGQGETQYF
clone_size: NA; cdr3_length: 12; j_call: TRBJ2-5; d_call: NA; v_call: TRBV27; cdr3_nt: TGTGCCAGCAGGTCCCAGGCCGGGACCCAGTACTTC; cdr3_aa: CASRSQAGTQYF
clone_size: many; cdr3_length: 15; j_call: TRBJ2-7; d_call: NA; v_call: TRBV5-1; cdr3_nt: TGCGCCAGCAGCTTGTGGGGCATAGGAGGCGACGAGCAGTACTTC; cdr3_aa: CASSLWGIGGDEQYF
clone_size: NA; cdr3_length: 15; j_call: TRBJ2-1; d_call: NA; v_call: TRBV10-3; cdr3_nt: TGTGCCATCAGTGACCCGGGACAGCGGGCCAATGAGCAGTTCTTC; cdr3_aa: CAISDPGQRANEQFF
clone_size: few; cdr3_length: 13; j_call: TRBJ2-3; d_call: NA; v_call: TRBV27; cdr3_nt: TGTGCCAGCACCACCCTCGGCGCAGATACGCAGTATTTT; cdr3_aa: CASTTLGADTQYF
clone_size: few; cdr3_length: 15; j_call: TRBJ1-6; d_call: TRBD1; v_call: TRBV5-8; cdr3_nt: TGTGCCAGCACCCAAGGGGGACAGTGGAATTCACCCCTCCACTTT; cdr3_aa: CASTQGGQWNSPLHF
clone_size: NA; cdr3_length: 12; j_call: TRBJ2-2; d_call: NA; v_call: TRBV4-2; cdr3_nt: TGTGCCAGCAGCCGCACGGACGGGGAGCTGTTTTTT; cdr3_aa: CASSRTDGELFF
clone_size: few; cdr3_length: 14; j_call: TRBJ1-2; d_call: NA; v_call: TRBV3-1; cdr3_nt: TGTGCCAGCAGGAGGGCATCACCTAACTATGGCTACACCTTC; cdr3_aa: CASRRASPNYGYTF
clone_size: many; cdr3_length: 15; j_call: TRBJ2-7; d_call: TRBD1; v_call: TRBV7-2; cdr3_nt: TGTGCCAGCAGCTTTTTTCGGCAGGGGGCGTACGAGCAGTACTTC; cdr3_aa: CASSFFRQGAYEQYF
clone_size: few; cdr3_length: 14; j_call: TRBJ2-3; d_call: NA; v_call: TRBV29-1; cdr3_nt: TGCAGCGTTGGGGGGACCCTAACCACAGATACGCAGTATTTT; cdr3_aa: CSVGGTLTTDTQYF
clone_size: NA; cdr3_length: 13; j_call: TRBJ2-6; d_call: NA; v_call: TRBV6-2/TRBV6-3; cdr3_nt: TGTGCCAGCAGTTATCCTGGGGCCAACGTCCTGACTTTC; cdr3_aa: CASSYPGANVLTF
clone_size: few; cdr3_length: 13; j_call: TRBJ1-4; d_call: NA; v_call: TRBV12-3/TRBV12-4; cdr3_nt: TGTGCCAGCAGTTTAAGAGGCCAGGAAAAACTGTTTTTT; cdr3_aa: CASSLRGQEKLFF
clone_size: NA; cdr3_length: 11; j_call: TRBJ1-1; d_call: NA; v_call: TRBV7-2; cdr3_nt: TGTGCCAGCAGCTTAGACTCATCGGCTTTCTTT; cdr3_aa: CASSLDSSAFF
clone_size: NA; cdr3_length: 14; j_call: TRBJ2-2; d_call: NA; v_call: TRBV20-1; cdr3_nt: TGCAGTGCTAGAGAGGGCCTCATCCCCGGGGAGCTGTTTTTT; cdr3_aa: CSAREGLIPGELFF
clone_size: NA; cdr3_length: 11; j_call: TRBJ2-7; d_call: NA; v_call: TRBV2; cdr3_nt: TGTGCCAGCCGGGTAGACTACGAGCAGTACTTC; cdr3_aa: CASRVDYEQYF
clone_size: few; cdr3_length: 13; j_call: TRBJ2-2; d_call: NA; v_call: TRBV4-1; cdr3_nt: TGCGCCAGCAGTCGACAGTCACCGGCGGAGCTGTTTTTT; cdr3_aa: CASSRQSPAELFF
clone_size: few; cdr3_length: 14; j_call: TRBJ1-1; d_call: NA; v_call: TRBV7-2; cdr3_nt: TGTGCCAGCAGCCCTAACGCAGGGTCCACTGAAGCTTTCTTT; cdr3_aa: CASSPNAGSTEAFF
clone_size: few; cdr3_length: 12; j_call: TRBJ2-3; d_call: NA; v_call: TRBV12-5; cdr3_nt: TGTGCTACTACCCCCCGGGGAGATACGCAGTATTTT; cdr3_aa: CATTPRGDTQYF
clone_size: NA; cdr3_length: 14; j_call: TRBJ1-2; d_call: NA; v_call: TRBV15; cdr3_nt: TGTGCCACCAGCAAATCGTTAGCTAACTATGGCTACACCTTC; cdr3_aa: CATSKSLANYGYTF
clone_size: many; cdr3_length: 14; j_call: TRBJ2-1; d_call: NA; v_call: TRBV7-7; cdr3_nt: TGTGCCAGCAGCCCTAGCATGTCCTACAATGAGCAGTTCTTC; cdr3_aa: CASSPSMSYNEQFF
clone_size: few; cdr3_length: 13; j_call: TRBJ2-7; d_call: TRBD1; v_call: TRBV2; cdr3_nt: TGTGCCAGTCAGACAGGGAGCTCCTACGAGCAGTACTTC; cdr3_aa: CASQTGSSYEQYF
clone_size: NA; cdr3_length: 15; j_call: TRBJ1-6; d_call: TRBD1; v_call: TRBV20-1; cdr3_nt: TGCAGTGCTATCACGGACAGGGCTTATAATTCACCCCTCCACTTT; cdr3_aa: CSAITDRAYNSPLHF
clone_size: many; cdr3_length: 12; j_call: TRBJ2-5; d_call: NA; v_call: TRBV5-1; cdr3_nt: TGCGCCAGCAGCGAAATTTGGGAGACCCAGTACTTC; cdr3_aa: CASSEIWETQYF
clone_size: many; cdr3_length: 14; j_call: TRBJ2-3; d_call: NA; v_call: TRBV7-6; cdr3_nt: TGTGCCAGCAGCTTGGGGGGCGACACAGATACGCAGTATTTT; cdr3_aa: CASSLGGDTDTQYF
clone_size: NA; cdr3_length: 11; j_call: TRBJ2-2; d_call: NA; v_call: TRBV29-1; cdr3_nt: TGCAGCGTCAGGAAGTCCGGGGAGCTGTTTTTT; cdr3_aa: CSVRKSGELFF
clone_size: many; cdr3_length: 16; j_call: TRBJ1-2; d_call: NA; v_call: TRBV7-2; cdr3_nt: TGTGCCAGCAGCTCCGCGACGGGACTGAGAGTCTATGGCTACACCTTC; cdr3_aa: CASSSATGLRVYGYTF
clone_size: few; cdr3_length: 11; j_call: TRBJ1-1; d_call: NA; v_call: TRBV29-1; cdr3_nt: TGCAGCGTTTTCGGGGGAACCAGAGCTTTCTTT; cdr3_aa: CSVFGGTRAFF
clone_size: many; cdr3_length: 17; j_call: TRBJ2-1; d_call: NA; v_call: TRBV4-3; cdr3_nt: TGCGCCAGCAGCCAAGATGGGGTCAGCTGGGAGTACAATGAGCAGTTCTTC; cdr3_aa: CASSQDGVSWEYNEQFF
clone_size: many; cdr3_length: 14; j_call: TRBJ1-5; d_call: TRBD1; v_call: TRBV12-3/TRBV12-4; cdr3_nt: TGTGCCAGCAGTTCCGACAGGGCGGATCAGCCCCAGCATTTT; cdr3_aa: CASSSDRADQPQHF
clone_size: NA; cdr3_length: 14; j_call: TRBJ2-6; d_call: NA; v_call: TRBV12-3/TRBV12-4; cdr3_nt: TGTGCCAGCAGCGGCGGGGTTGGGGCCAACGTCCTGACTTTC; cdr3_aa: CASSGGVGANVLTF
clone_size: many; cdr3_length: 12; j_call: TRBJ1-1; d_call: TRBD1; v_call: TRBV7-9; cdr3_nt: TGTGCCAGCAGCGAGGGGACAGGAGAAGCTTTCTTT; cdr3_aa: CASSEGTGEAFF
clone_size: NA; cdr3_length: 14; j_call: TRBJ2-5; d_call: NA; v_call: TRBV27; cdr3_nt: TGTGCCAGCCGGAAACAGGGAAGAGAAGAGACCCAGTACTTC; cdr3_aa: CASRKQGREETQYF